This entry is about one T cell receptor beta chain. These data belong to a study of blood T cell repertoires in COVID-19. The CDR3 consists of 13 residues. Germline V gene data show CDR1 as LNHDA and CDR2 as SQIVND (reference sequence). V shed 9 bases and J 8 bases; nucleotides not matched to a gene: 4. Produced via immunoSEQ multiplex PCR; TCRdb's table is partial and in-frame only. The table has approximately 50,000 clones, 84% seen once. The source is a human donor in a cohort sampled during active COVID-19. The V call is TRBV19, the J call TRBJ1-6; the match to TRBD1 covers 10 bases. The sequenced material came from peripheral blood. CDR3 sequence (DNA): TGTGCCAGCAAAGGGACAGGGGATTCACCCCTCCACTTT. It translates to CASKGTGDSPLHF.